This TCR beta chain is from a study of cytomegalovirus exposure and HLA in healthy donors. Study observations and caveats: V- and J-gene trimming of TCR beta was linked (in a later analysis) to a missense DCLRE1C variant.

Those who donated were healthy bone marrow donors. Germline CDR1 reads SNHLY; CDR2 reads FYNNEI. The CDR3 covers 14 residues. The primer mix had 60 Vbeta and 13 Jbeta primers. Some clones are missing from TCRdb's copy, which holds only in-frame ones; the method was immunoSEQ multiplex PCR. The sample has some 71,000 clones, 70% to 80% seen once; the top ten hold over 2.5%. A single count supports this clone. The antigen remains unidentified. Source material: PBMCs. The J gene is TRBJ2-5, the V gene TRBV2; D unclear. The J call may be faulty, since TRBJ2-7 better matches the DNA end. The sequence was obtained from a man aged 18-30 years in good health and CMV-seronegative. The CDR3 DNA sequence: TGTGCCAGCAGTGTGAACCCTCCCCCCTACGAGCAGTACTTC. This codes for CASSVNPPPYEQYF.